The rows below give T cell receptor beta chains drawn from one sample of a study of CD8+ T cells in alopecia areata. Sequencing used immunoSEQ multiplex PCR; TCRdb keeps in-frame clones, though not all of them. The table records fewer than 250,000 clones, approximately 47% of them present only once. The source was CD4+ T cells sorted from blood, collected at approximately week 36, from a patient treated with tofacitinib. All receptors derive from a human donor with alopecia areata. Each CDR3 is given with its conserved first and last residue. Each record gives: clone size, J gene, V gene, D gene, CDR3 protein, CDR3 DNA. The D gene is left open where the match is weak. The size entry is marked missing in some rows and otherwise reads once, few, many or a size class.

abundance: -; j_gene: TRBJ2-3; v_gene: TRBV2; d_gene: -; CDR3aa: CASSERDTQYF; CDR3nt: TGTGCCAGCAGTGAGCGGGATACGCAGTATTTT
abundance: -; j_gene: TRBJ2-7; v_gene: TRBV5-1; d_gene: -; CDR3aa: CASSENGMKQYF; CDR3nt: TGCGCCAGCAGCGAGAACGGAATGAAGCAGTACTTC
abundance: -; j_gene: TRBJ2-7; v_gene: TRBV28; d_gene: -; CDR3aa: CASSHTGLGSYEQYF; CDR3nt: TGTGCCAGCAGTCATACAGGGCTGGGGTCCTACGAGCAGTACTTC
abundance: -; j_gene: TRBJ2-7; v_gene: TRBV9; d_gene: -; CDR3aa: CASSVEPSIHEQYF; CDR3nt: TGTGCCAGCAGCGTAGAGCCCAGTATCCACGAGCAGTACTTC
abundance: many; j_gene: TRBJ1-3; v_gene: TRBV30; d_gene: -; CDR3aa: CAWISGNTIYF; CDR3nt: TGTGCCTGGATCTCTGGAAACACCATATATTTT
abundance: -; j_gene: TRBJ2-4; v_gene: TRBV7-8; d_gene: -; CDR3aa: CASSTAGWGNIQYF; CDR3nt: TGTGCCAGCAGTACCGCCGGTTGGGGAAACATTCAGTACTTC
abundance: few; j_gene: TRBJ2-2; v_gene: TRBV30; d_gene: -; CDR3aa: CAWSVEGGKNTGELFF; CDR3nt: TGTGCCTGGAGTGTAGAGGGCGGAAAAAACACCGGGGAGCTGTTTTTT
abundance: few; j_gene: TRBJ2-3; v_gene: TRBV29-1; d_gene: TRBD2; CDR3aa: CSVEVPPGLGSTDTQYF; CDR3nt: TGCAGCGTTGAGGTACCCCCGGGACTAGGTAGCACAGATACGCAGTATTTT
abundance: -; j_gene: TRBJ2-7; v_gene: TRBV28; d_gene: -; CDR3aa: CATQGLDEQYF; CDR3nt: TGTGCCACTCAGGGGCTCGATGAGCAGTACTTC
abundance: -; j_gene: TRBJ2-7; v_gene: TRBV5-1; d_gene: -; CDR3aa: CASTSTGNEQYF; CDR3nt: TGCGCCAGCACTAGTACAGGGAACGAGCAGTACTTC
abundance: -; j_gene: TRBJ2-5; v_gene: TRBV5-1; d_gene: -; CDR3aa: CASSVGPGTGETQYF; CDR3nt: TGCGCCAGCAGCGTAGGGCCCGGGACGGGAGAGACCCAGTACTTC
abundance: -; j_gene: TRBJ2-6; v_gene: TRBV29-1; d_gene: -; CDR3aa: CSGQEAGGANVLTF; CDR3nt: TGCAGCGGGCAGGAGGCGGGCGGGGCCAACGTCCTGACTTTC
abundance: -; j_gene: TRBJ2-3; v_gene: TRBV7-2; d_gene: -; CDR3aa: CASSFRASRGTDTQYF; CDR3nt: TGTGCCAGCAGCTTTAGAGCTAGCCGGGGCACAGATACGCAGTATTTT
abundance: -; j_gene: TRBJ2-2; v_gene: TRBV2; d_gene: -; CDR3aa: CASSGGIAGPETGELFF; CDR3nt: TGTGCCAGCAGTGGGGGCATTGCGGGGCCCGAGACCGGGGAGCTGTTTTTT
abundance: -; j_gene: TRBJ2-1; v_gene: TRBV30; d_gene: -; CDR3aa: CAWRKGRNEQFF; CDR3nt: TGTGCCTGGAGGAAGGGTAGGAATGAGCAGTTCTTC
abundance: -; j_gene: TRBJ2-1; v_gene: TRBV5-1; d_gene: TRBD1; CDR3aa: CASSQGQYNEQFF; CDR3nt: TGCGCCAGCAGCCAGGGACAGTACAATGAGCAGTTCTTC
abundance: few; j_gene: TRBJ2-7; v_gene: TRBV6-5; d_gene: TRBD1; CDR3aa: CASSLPRTGQGEQYF; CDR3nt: TGTGCCAGCAGTTTACCGAGGACAGGTCAGGGGGAGCAGTACTTC
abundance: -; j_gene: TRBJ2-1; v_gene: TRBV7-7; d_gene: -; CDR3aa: CASSRTNNEQFF; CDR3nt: TGTGCCAGCAGCCGTACAAACAATGAGCAGTTCTTC
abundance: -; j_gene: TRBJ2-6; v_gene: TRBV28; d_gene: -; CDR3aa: CASRSSGANVLTF; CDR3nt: TGTGCCAGCAGAAGCTCTGGGGCCAACGTCCTGACTTTC
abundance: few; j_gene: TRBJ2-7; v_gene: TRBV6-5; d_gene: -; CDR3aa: CASSPKLMQSYEQYF; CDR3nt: TGTGCCAGCAGCCCGAAATTAATGCAATCCTACGAGCAGTACTTC
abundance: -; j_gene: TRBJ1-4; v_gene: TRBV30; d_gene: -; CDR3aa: CAWSVRGGLDEKLFF; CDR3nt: TGTGCCTGGAGTGTAAGGGGGGGCTTGGATGAAAAACTGTTTTTT
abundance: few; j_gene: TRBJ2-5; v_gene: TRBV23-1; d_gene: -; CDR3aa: CASSQWEGQSIRAQYF; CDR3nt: TGCGCCAGCAGTCAATGGGAGGGACAGTCCATCAGAGCCCAGTACTTC
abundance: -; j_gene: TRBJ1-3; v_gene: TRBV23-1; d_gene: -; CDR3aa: CASSHGGNTIYF; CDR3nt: TGCGCCAGCAGTCATGGTGGAAACACCATATATTTT
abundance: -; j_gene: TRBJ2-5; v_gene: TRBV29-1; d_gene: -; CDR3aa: CSVEGQPIKTQYF; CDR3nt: TGCAGCGTTGAAGGACAACCCATAAAGACCCAGTACTTC
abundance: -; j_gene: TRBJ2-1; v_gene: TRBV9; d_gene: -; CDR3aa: CASSVAGRRNEQFF; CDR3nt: TGTGCCAGCAGCGTAGCTGGGCGTCGGAATGAGCAGTTCTTC
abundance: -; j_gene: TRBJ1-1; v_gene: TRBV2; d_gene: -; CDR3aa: CASIRAGLPGTEAFF; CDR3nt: TGTGCCAGCATCCGAGCGGGCCTCCCGGGGACTGAAGCTTTCTTT
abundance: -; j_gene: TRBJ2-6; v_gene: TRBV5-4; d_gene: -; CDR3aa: CASNNGVATWANVLTF; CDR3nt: TGTGCCAGCAACAATGGGGTGGCTACATGGGCCAACGTCCTGACTTTC
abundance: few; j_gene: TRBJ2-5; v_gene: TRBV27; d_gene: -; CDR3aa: CASSFLGMGETQYF; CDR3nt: TGTGCCAGCAGTTTTTTGGGGATGGGAGAGACCCAGTACTTC
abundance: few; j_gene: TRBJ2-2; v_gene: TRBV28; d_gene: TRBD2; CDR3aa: CASSLTSGIPGELFF; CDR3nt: TGTGCCAGCAGTTTGACTAGCGGGATCCCCGGGGAGCTGTTTTTT
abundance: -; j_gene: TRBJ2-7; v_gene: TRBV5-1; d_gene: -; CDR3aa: CASSEGGTEQYF; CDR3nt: TGCGCCAGCAGCGAAGGAGGGACCGAGCAGTACTTC
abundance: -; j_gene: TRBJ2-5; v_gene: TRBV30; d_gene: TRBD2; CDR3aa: CAWGTSGWAAQYF; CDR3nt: TGTGCCTGGGGGACTAGCGGGTGGGCGGCCCAGTACTTC
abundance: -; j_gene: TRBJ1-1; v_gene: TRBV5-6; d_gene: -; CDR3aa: CASSPRSRSEAFF; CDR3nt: TGTGCCAGCAGCCCCCGATCGAGATCTGAAGCTTTCTTT
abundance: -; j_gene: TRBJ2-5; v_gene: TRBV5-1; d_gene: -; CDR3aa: CASSLLMGVSETQYF; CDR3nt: TGCGCCAGCAGCTTGTTAATGGGGGTTTCGGAGACCCAGTACTTC
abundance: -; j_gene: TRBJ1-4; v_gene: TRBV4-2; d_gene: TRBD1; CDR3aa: CASSQMLGQLNEKLFF; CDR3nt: TGTGCCAGCAGCCAAATGTTGGGACAGCTAAATGAAAAACTGTTTTTT
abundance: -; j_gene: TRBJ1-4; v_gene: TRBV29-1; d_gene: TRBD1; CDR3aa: CSVLPGTGSEKLFF; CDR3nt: TGCAGCGTGCTTCCCGGGACAGGGAGTGAAAAACTGTTTTTT
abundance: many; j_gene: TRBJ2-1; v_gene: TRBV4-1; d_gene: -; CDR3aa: CASSYNEQFF; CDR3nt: TGCGCCAGCAGCTACAATGAGCAGTTCTTC
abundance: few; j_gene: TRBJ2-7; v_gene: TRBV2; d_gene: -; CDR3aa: CASREGRYYEQYF; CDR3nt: TGTGCCAGCAGGGAGGGCCGCTACTACGAGCAGTACTTC
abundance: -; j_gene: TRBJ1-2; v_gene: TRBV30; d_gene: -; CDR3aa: CAWSAGFNGYTF; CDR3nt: TGTGCCTGGAGTGCAGGGTTTAATGGCTACACCTTC
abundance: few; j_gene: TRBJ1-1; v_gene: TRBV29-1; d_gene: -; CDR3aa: CSVKYGEAFF; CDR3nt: TGCAGCGTTAAGTATGGTGAAGCTTTCTTT
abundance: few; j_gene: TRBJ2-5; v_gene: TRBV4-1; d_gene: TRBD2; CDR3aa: CASSPTSGTRGTQYF; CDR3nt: TGCGCCAGCAGCCCGACTAGCGGTACTCGCGGGACCCAGTACTTC
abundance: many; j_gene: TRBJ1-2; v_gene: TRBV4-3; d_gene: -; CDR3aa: CASSQVLGQKIDQGYGYTF; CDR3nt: TGCGCCAGCAGCCAAGTCCTCGGACAGAAGATCGACCAGGGCTATGGCTACACCTTC
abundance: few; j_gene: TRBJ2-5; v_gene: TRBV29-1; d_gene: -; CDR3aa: CSVEVFQETQYF; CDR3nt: TGCAGCGTTGAAGTTTTCCAAGAGACCCAGTACTTC
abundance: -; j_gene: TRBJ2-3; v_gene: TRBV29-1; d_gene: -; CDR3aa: CSSGGGRNTDTQYF; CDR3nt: TGCAGTTCGGGGGGCGGGAGAAACACAGATACGCAGTATTTT
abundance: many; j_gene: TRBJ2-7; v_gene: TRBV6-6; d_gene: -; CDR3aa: CASTWRGYEQYF; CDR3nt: TGTGCCAGCACCTGGCGGGGCTACGAGCAGTACTTC
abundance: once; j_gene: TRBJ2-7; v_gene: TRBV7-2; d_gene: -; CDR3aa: CASSLWGYEQYF; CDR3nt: TGTGCCAGCAGCTTATGGGGCTACGAGCAGTACTTC
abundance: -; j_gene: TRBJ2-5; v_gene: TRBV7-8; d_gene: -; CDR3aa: CASSPGIVKTQYF; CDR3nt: TGTGCCAGCAGTCCCGGGATCGTGAAGACCCAGTACTTC
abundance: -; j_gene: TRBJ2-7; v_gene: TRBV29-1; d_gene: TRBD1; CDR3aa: CSGRDRGPEQYF; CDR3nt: TGCAGCGGCCGGGACAGGGGGCCCGAGCAGTACTTC
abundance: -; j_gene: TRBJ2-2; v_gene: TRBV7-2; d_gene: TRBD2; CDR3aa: CASSRSGSDTGELFF; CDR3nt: TGTGCCAGCAGCCGTAGCGGGAGTGATACCGGGGAGCTGTTTTTT
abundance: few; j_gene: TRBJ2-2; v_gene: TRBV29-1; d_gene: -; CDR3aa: CSALTRNTGELFF; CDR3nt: TGCAGCGCTTTGACTAGAAACACCGGGGAGCTGTTTTTT
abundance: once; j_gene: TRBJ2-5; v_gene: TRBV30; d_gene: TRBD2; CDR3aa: CAWGLAKETQYF; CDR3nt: TGTGCCTGGGGACTAGCTAAAGAGACCCAGTACTTC
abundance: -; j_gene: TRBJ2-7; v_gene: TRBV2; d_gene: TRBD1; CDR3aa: CASRGQGVVYEQYF; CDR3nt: TGTGCCAGCAGGGGACAGGGGGTAGTCTACGAGCAGTACTTC
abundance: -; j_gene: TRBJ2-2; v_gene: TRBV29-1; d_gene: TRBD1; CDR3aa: CSGRGHTGELFF; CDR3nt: TGCAGCGGTAGGGGGCACACCGGGGAGCTGTTTTTT
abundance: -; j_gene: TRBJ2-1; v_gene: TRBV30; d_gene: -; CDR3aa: CAASSRDEQFF; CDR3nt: TGTGCCGCAAGTAGTAGAGATGAGCAGTTCTTC
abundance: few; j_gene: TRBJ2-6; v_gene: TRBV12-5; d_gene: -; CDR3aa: CASGLDAGHGGANVLTF; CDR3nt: TGTGCTAGTGGTTTGGACGCAGGACACGGTGGGGCCAACGTCCTGACTTTC